This is a list of T cell receptor beta chains from one sample in a study of blood T cell repertoires in COVID-19. Profiled with immunoSEQ multiplex PCR; TCRdb holds only in-frame clones, not every one. The repertoire consists of 250,000 to 300,000 clones, with roughly 91% occurring once and the leading ten covering around 10%. Sequencing input: peripheral blood. These receptors all come from a woman aged 25 to 39 with COVID-19, enrolled during active disease. Each CDR3 is given with its conserved first and last residue. The order of the fields is clone size, V gene, J gene, D gene, CDR3 DNA, CDR3 protein. A D gene is named only where the DNA matches it firmly. Size values are once, few and many counts, or a class for expanded clones, and some rows have none.

-,TRBV19,TRBJ1-2,TRBD1,TGTGCCAGTACTCTGGACAGGATATCCCCCGCCTATGGCTACACCTTC,CASTLDRISPAYGYTF
-,TRBV5-6,TRBJ1-5,TRBD1,TGTGCCAGCAGCGCACAGGGGAAGTCTCAGCATTTT,CASSAQGKSQHF
-,TRBV3-1/TRBV3-2,TRBJ1-1,TRBD1,TGTGCCAGCAGCCAGGGACAGGTCTTGAACACTGAAGCTTTCTTT,CASSQGQVLNTEAFF
-,TRBV7-9,TRBJ1-1,-,TGTGCCAGCACCCTTATGGGGGCGTCGGACACTGAAGCTTTCTTT,CASTLMGASDTEAFF
-,TRBV28,TRBJ1-1,-,TGTGCCAGCAGTTTTTTCCAGGGAGGCGACACTGAAGCTTTCTTT,CASSFFQGGDTEAFF
-,TRBV6-5,TRBJ2-5,-,TGTGCCAGCAAAAAAGGAGGGGCCAAGACCCAGTACTTC,CASKKGGAKTQYF
once,TRBV2,TRBJ2-2,-,TGTGCCAGCAGTGCTCGGACAGTGAACACCGGGGAGCTGTTTTTT,CASSARTVNTGELFF
-,TRBV28,TRBJ2-7,TRBD2,TGTGCCAGCAGTTCGCTAGCGGGGGGGCAGTACTTC,CASSSLAGGQYF
few,TRBV5-5,TRBJ1-6,-,TGTGCCAGCAGCCAATTCACAGGGAATAATTCACCCCTCCACTTT,CASSQFTGNNSPLHF
-,TRBV15,TRBJ1-5,-,TGTGCCACCAGCTCTCCCGAGTCCGATAGCAATCAGCCCCAGCATTTT,CATSSPESDSNQPQHF
-,TRBV29-1,TRBJ1-3,TRBD1,TGCAGCGTGCTAACAGGGGCGGACACCATATATTTT,CSVLTGADTIYF
-,TRBV15,TRBJ2-3,-,TGTGCCACCAGCAGAGTGCGGGCCGTCTTCTTAGCGGACTCCACAGATACGCAGTATTTT,CATSRVRAVFLADSTDTQYF
-,TRBV2,TRBJ1-5,-,TGTGCCAGCAGTGTCATGGACATGGGAAATCAGCCCCAGCATTTT,CASSVMDMGNQPQHF
-,TRBV6-5,TRBJ1-4,-,TGTGCCTGCGCCAGGAGTGGGAGCAGCGAAAAACTGTTTTTT,CACARSGSSEKLFF
-,TRBV5-4,TRBJ1-1,TRBD1,TGTGCCAGCACCCAGGGACAGCCAAACACTGAAGCTTTCTTT,CASTQGQPNTEAFF
-,TRBV19,TRBJ2-5,TRBD2,TGTGCCAGTAGTCGGGTAGCGGGGAACCAAGAGACCCAGTACTTC,CASSRVAGNQETQYF
few,TRBV3-1/TRBV3-2,TRBJ2-2,TRBD1,TGTGCCAGCAGCCGGACAGGGAACACCGGGGAGCTGTTTTTT,CASSRTGNTGELFF
-,TRBV7-9,TRBJ1-4,-,TGTGCCAGCAGCCGCCTGGGCCAGGTTAATGAAAAACTGTTTTTT,CASSRLGQVNEKLFF
-,TRBV27,TRBJ2-7,TRBD2,TGTGCCAGCAGCTATAGCGGGGGGCCCACATACGAGCAGTACTTC,CASSYSGGPTYEQYF
-,TRBV18,TRBJ2-7,-,TGTGCCAGCTCACCTCCCGCAGCGGGCCTATTCGGGGAGCAGTACTTC,CASSPPAAGLFGEQYF
-,TRBV12-5,TRBJ2-3,TRBD2,TGTGCTAGTGGTTTGGTTGGGGGGGGCACAGATACGCAGTATTTT,CASGLVGGGTDTQYF
-,TRBV2,TRBJ2-3,TRBD2,TGTGCCAGCAGTATAATTAGCGGGGGGGCCGATTTAACAGATACGCAGTATTTT,CASSIISGGADLTDTQYF
-,TRBV19,TRBJ2-7,TRBD2,TGTGCCAGTAGTACGGCCGGGGGGGGCTCCTACGAGCAGTACTTC,CASSTAGGGSYEQYF
-,TRBV5-6,TRBJ1-5,-,TGTGCCAGCAGCCCTGGCACGGGTAGGAATCAGCCCCAGCATTTT,CASSPGTGRNQPQHF
-,TRBV4-1,TRBJ1-1,-,TGCGCCAGCAGCCCGTCGGGAGGGCCCTTTGGCACTGAAGCTTTCTTT,CASSPSGGPFGTEAFF
-,TRBV5-1,TRBJ2-2,TRBD1,TGCGCCAGCAGTCCGGACAGGATGAACACCGGGGAGCTGTTTTTT,CASSPDRMNTGELFF
-,TRBV30,TRBJ2-5,-,TGTGCCTGGAGTAGCGGCAGGGGAGAGACCCAGTACTTC,CAWSSGRGETQYF
-,TRBV28,TRBJ1-2,TRBD1,TGTGCCAGCAGACCGGGACAGGGAGGGGGCTACACCTTC,CASRPGQGGGYTF
-,TRBV11-1,TRBJ1-2,-,TGTGCCAGCAGCCAAGGGGACACACACCAGGGCTACACCTTC,CASSQGDTHQGYTF
-,TRBV11-3,TRBJ2-7,TRBD1,TGTGCCAGCAGTTTGGGACAGGGGATCTCCTACGAGCAGTACTTC,CASSLGQGISYEQYF
once,TRBV19,TRBJ1-6,-,TGTGCCAGTAGTTCGGGTAGGGGGATCAATTCACCCCTCCACTTT,CASSSGRGINSPLHF
-,TRBV5-4,TRBJ2-1,TRBD2,TGTGCCAGCAGCTTCGGACTAGCGGGGCCTAGCTCCTACAATGAGCAGTTCTTC,CASSFGLAGPSSYNEQFF
-,TRBV7-9,TRBJ2-3,TRBD2,TGTGCCAGCAGCTTGGCGGGGCGGGGGGCCACACTCGGAGATACGCAGTATTTT,CASSLAGRGATLGDTQYF
once,TRBV19,TRBJ1-4,TRBD1,TGTGCCAGTAGTATACTTTGGACAGGGAAAGAAAAACTGTTTTTT,CASSILWTGKEKLFF
-,TRBV5-1,TRBJ1-1,TRBD1,TGCGCCAGCAGCCCCGACAGGGAAACTGAAGCTTTCTTT,CASSPDRETEAFF
-,TRBV5-1,TRBJ2-5,TRBD2,TGCGCCAGCAGCTTGGATGGAGGAGCGGGACGTTGGCAGACCCAGTACTTC,CASSLDGGAGRWQTQYF
-,TRBV29-1,TRBJ2-3,TRBD2,TGCAGCGTTGAAGATTCATTTAGACTAGCTAAGGGCACAGATACGCAGTATTTT,CSVEDSFRLAKGTDTQYF
-,TRBV7-9,TRBJ1-6,TRBD1,TGTGCCAGCAGTCCAACCGGGACAGGGAATTCACCCCTCCACTTT,CASSPTGTGNSPLHF
-,TRBV7-2,TRBJ2-2,-,TGTGCCAGCAGCTTCACTTCGGCCGGGGAGCTGTTTTTT,CASSFTSAGELFF
-,TRBV27,TRBJ2-1,TRBD2,TGTGCCAGCACGGGACTAGCGGACAATGAGCAGTTCTTC,CASTGLADNEQFF
-,TRBV4-2,TRBJ1-2,-,TGTGCCAGCAGCCAAGATCAGGGCAGGGCAGTGGAGGGCTACACCTTC,CASSQDQGRAVEGYTF
-,TRBV19,TRBJ1-2,-,TGTGCCAGTAGTATAGTTCCCCTAGGGGGCTATGGCTACACCTTC,CASSIVPLGGYGYTF
once,TRBV28,TRBJ2-7,-,TGTGCCAGCAGTTTAGGACTCTCCTACGAGCAGTACTTC,CASSLGLSYEQYF
few,TRBV14,TRBJ2-7,-,TGTGCCAGCAGCCAAGAACCCCCCAGATTCCCCTACGAGCAGTACTTC,CASSQEPPRFPYEQYF
-,TRBV21-1,TRBJ1-3,-,TGTGCCAGCAGCAAAGAAGAACAGAGAAACACCATATATTTT,CASSKEEQRNTIYF
-,TRBV5-5,TRBJ2-1,TRBD2,TGTGCCAGCAGCCGGGGGACTAGCAATGAGCAGTTCTTC,CASSRGTSNEQFF
-,TRBV19,TRBJ1-6,TRBD1,TGTGCCAGTAGTAGGGGGACACAGGGGTTCTTTTCACCCCTCCACTTT,CASSRGTQGFFSPLHF
-,TRBV2,TRBJ2-1,TRBD2,TGTGCCAGCAGTCAAAGCGGGGGGGCCTACAATGAGCAGTTCTTC,CASSQSGGAYNEQFF
-,TRBV28,TRBJ1-5,-,TGTGCCAGCTCACAAGGGGCCGGGGGTAGCAATCAGCCCCAGCATTTT,CASSQGAGGSNQPQHF
-,TRBV2,TRBJ1-5,TRBD1,TGTGCCAGCAGTGAAGGACAGGGGGGTTATCAGCCCCAGCATTTT,CASSEGQGGYQPQHF
-,TRBV25-1,TRBJ1-6,TRBD1,TGTGCCAGCAGTGAGCACAGGGGATTGAATTCACCCCTCCACTTT,CASSEHRGLNSPLHF
-,TRBV21-1,TRBJ2-2,-,TGTTCCGGGGACAGCCGTAGTTTCGGGGAGCTGTTTTTT,CSGDSRSFGELFF
-,TRBV13,TRBJ1-2,-,TGTGCCAGCAGCATTCGAGAGGGGGGGTATGGCTACACCTTC,CASSIREGGYGYTF
few,TRBV2,TRBJ1-2,-,TGTGCCAGGCAATACAGGGATCTCTACACCTTC,CARQYRDLYTF
-,TRBV12-5,TRBJ2-2,TRBD1,TGTGCTAAACGTCTCACCGGGACAGACTTTACCGGGGAGCTGTTTTTT,CAKRLTGTDFTGELFF
-,TRBV18,TRBJ1-2,-,TGTGCCAGCTCACCCCTTAATAAGGGGGGCTACACCTTC,CASSPLNKGGYTF
once,TRBV19,TRBJ2-2,-,TGTGCCAGTAACCCCGGTCCCGGGGAGCTGTTTTTT,CASNPGPGELFF
-,TRBV5-4,TRBJ2-3,TRBD2,TGTGCCAGCAGCTTGGGACTAGCGAGCACAGATACGCAGTATTTT,CASSLGLASTDTQYF
few,TRBV5-1,TRBJ1-6,TRBD1,TGCGCCAGCAGCCCGCAAGCAGGGGGCAATTCACCCCTCCACTTT,CASSPQAGGNSPLHF
-,TRBV2,TRBJ1-6,TRBD1,TGTGCCAGCAGTGGGGACAGGCTCGGATCACCCCTCCACTTT,CASSGDRLGSPLHF